Listed below are T cell receptor beta chains from one sample, sequenced in a study of CD8+ T cells in alopecia areata. TCRdb keeps only in-frame clones here, not all; method: immunoSEQ multiplex PCR. The table has approximately 210,000 clones, 60% seen once. The sample here was CD4+ T cells sorted from blood, taken at week 4, from a patient treated with tofacitinib. The receptors come from a human donor with alopecia areata. Each CDR3 is given with its conserved first and last residue. The order of the fields is CDR3 DNA, CDR3 protein, D gene, J gene, V gene, clone size. D genes are given only for firm matches. Clone sizes are given selectively: once, few, many, or a class where the clone is expanded.

DNA: TGTGCCAGCAGTTTGGAGGCAGGGATCTATGGCTACACCTTC
CDR3: CASSLEAGIYGYTF
D: NA
J: TRBJ1-2
V: TRBV27
size: NA

DNA: TGTGCCAGCAGTCTACTGACGGATTACAATTCACCCCTCCACTTT
CDR3: CASSLLTDYNSPLHF
D: NA
J: TRBJ1-6
V: TRBV6-1
size: few

DNA: TGTGCCAGCAGAATACCCGGGGGAGCCGGGTATGGCTACACCTTC
CDR3: CASRIPGGAGYGYTF
D: NA
J: TRBJ1-2
V: TRBV11-2
size: few

DNA: TGTGCCAGCAGCTTACGGGGTGACGGTCTCTACGAGCAGTACTTC
CDR3: CASSLRGDGLYEQYF
D: NA
J: TRBJ2-7
V: TRBV7-2
size: NA

DNA: TGCGCCAGCCGAATCTCACTAGCGGGGACCACAGATACGCAGTATTTT
CDR3: CASRISLAGTTDTQYF
D: TRBD2
J: TRBJ2-3
V: TRBV5-1
size: NA

DNA: TGTGCCTTCAGGAACTATGGCTACACCTTC
CDR3: CAFRNYGYTF
D: NA
J: TRBJ1-2
V: TRBV30
size: NA

DNA: TGTGCCTGGAACTCTGGACAAACCTACGAGCAGTACTTC
CDR3: CAWNSGQTYEQYF
D: NA
J: TRBJ2-7
V: TRBV30
size: NA

DNA: TGTGCCAGCAGCTTGTTCGGTAGCTCTGGGGCCAACGTCCTGACTTTC
CDR3: CASSLFGSSGANVLTF
D: NA
J: TRBJ2-6
V: TRBV5-6
size: few

DNA: TGTGCCAGCAGTGAGACAGGGGCGGAGGGAAACACCATATATTTT
CDR3: CASSETGAEGNTIYF
D: TRBD1
J: TRBJ1-3
V: TRBV2
size: once

DNA: TGCAGCGTTGAAAGGGGGCCTAATGAAAAACTGTTTTTT
CDR3: CSVERGPNEKLFF
D: TRBD1
J: TRBJ1-4
V: TRBV29-1
size: NA

DNA: TGTGCCAGCAGCGTAGTCACTGAAGCTTTCTTT
CDR3: CASSVVTEAFF
D: NA
J: TRBJ1-1
V: TRBV9
size: few

DNA: TGTGCCAGCAGCTTAGCGAGGGAGACCCAGTACTTC
CDR3: CASSLARETQYF
D: NA
J: TRBJ2-5
V: TRBV7-6
size: NA

DNA: TGTGCCATCAAGGCCCGGGACGGTGATAGCGGGGAGCTGTTTTTT
CDR3: CAIKARDGDSGELFF
D: NA
J: TRBJ2-2
V: TRBV10-3
size: many

DNA: TGTGCCAGCAGACTAGGACAGGGGGCGATTAGTAGCAATCAGCCCCAGCATTTT
CDR3: CASRLGQGAISSNQPQHF
D: TRBD1
J: TRBJ1-5
V: TRBV28
size: NA

DNA: TGCAGTGCTAGAGATCCGGATACGCAGTATTTT
CDR3: CSARDPDTQYF
D: NA
J: TRBJ2-3
V: TRBV20-1
size: NA

DNA: TGCAGCGCAGGGGGCCTAACCCGATACAATGAGCAGTTCTTC
CDR3: CSAGGLTRYNEQFF
D: TRBD1
J: TRBJ2-1
V: TRBV29-1
size: NA

DNA: TGTGCTGAAAGAGATGGGGCCGGATGGGGCTATGGCTACACCTTC
CDR3: CAERDGAGWGYGYTF
D: NA
J: TRBJ1-2
V: TRBV30
size: NA

DNA: TGTGCCAGCAGCTTATTTACGGGGACCTACGAGCAGTACTTC
CDR3: CASSLFTGTYEQYF
D: NA
J: TRBJ2-7
V: TRBV5-4
size: NA

DNA: TGTGCCAGTAGTCTCCGGGATAATTCACCCCTCCACTTT
CDR3: CASSLRDNSPLHF
D: NA
J: TRBJ1-6
V: TRBV19
size: few

DNA: TGTGCCTGGAAGGGCACAGGGGATTCACCCCTCCACTTT
CDR3: CAWKGTGDSPLHF
D: TRBD1
J: TRBJ1-6
V: TRBV30
size: NA

DNA: TGTGCCAGCTCACCAGGGATAGGCACAGATACGCAGTATTTT
CDR3: CASSPGIGTDTQYF
D: NA
J: TRBJ2-3
V: TRBV18
size: NA

DNA: TGTGCCAGCAGCTTATCCCCAACGGATACGCAGTATTTT
CDR3: CASSLSPTDTQYF
D: NA
J: TRBJ2-3
V: TRBV7-2
size: NA

DNA: TGTGCCACCAGCAGAGAACTAGCGGGGGGTTACGATACGCAGTATTTT
CDR3: CATSRELAGGYDTQYF
D: TRBD2
J: TRBJ2-3
V: TRBV15
size: NA

DNA: TGCAGCGTTGGTGGGGCCAGGGGGGAGACCCAGTACTTC
CDR3: CSVGGARGETQYF
D: TRBD1
J: TRBJ2-5
V: TRBV29-1
size: NA

DNA: TGCAGCGGGGGACAGTTTGACTATGGCTACACCTTC
CDR3: CSGGQFDYGYTF
D: TRBD1
J: TRBJ1-2
V: TRBV29-1
size: NA

DNA: TGTGCCTGGAGTGTACGGGCAGGTGGAAACACCATATATTTT
CDR3: CAWSVRAGGNTIYF
D: NA
J: TRBJ1-3
V: TRBV30
size: NA

DNA: TGCAGCGCGCTAGCGGGGTCGAACACCGGGGAGCTGTTTTTT
CDR3: CSALAGSNTGELFF
D: TRBD2
J: TRBJ2-2
V: TRBV29-1
size: NA

DNA: TGTGCCAGCAGCTTAGACAGGGGGGGCACTGAAGCTTTCTTT
CDR3: CASSLDRGGTEAFF
D: TRBD1
J: TRBJ1-1
V: TRBV7-2
size: NA

DNA: TGTGCCAGCAGCACCGCGGGACGGACTTCCACAGATACGCAGTATTTT
CDR3: CASSTAGRTSTDTQYF
D: NA
J: TRBJ2-3
V: TRBV5-5
size: few

DNA: TGTGCCAGCAGATCGACAGGGGTCCCCGAAGCTTTCTTT
CDR3: CASRSTGVPEAFF
D: TRBD1
J: TRBJ1-1
V: TRBV7-2
size: few

DNA: TGTGCCACTAGTATCCCGGGGATGGGGGAGACCCAGTACTTC
CDR3: CATSIPGMGETQYF
D: NA
J: TRBJ2-5
V: TRBV6-6
size: NA

DNA: TGTGCCAGCAGTCTTTACGGGAGCGGCGGCGGGCCCCAGCATTTT
CDR3: CASSLYGSGGGPQHF
D: NA
J: TRBJ1-5
V: TRBV6-1
size: few

DNA: TGTGCCAGGGGAGACACTAACTATGGCTACACCTTC
CDR3: CARGDTNYGYTF
D: NA
J: TRBJ1-2
V: TRBV2
size: NA

DNA: TGTGCCAGCAGCGCGGGACAGGGGAACGAGCAGTACTTC
CDR3: CASSAGQGNEQYF
D: TRBD1
J: TRBJ2-7
V: TRBV9
size: once

DNA: TGCAGCGCCCGTACGAGCACAGATACGCAGTATTTT
CDR3: CSARTSTDTQYF
D: NA
J: TRBJ2-3
V: TRBV29-1
size: NA

DNA: TGTGCCATGTCTAAGGGAGGGAGTGATACGCAGTATTTT
CDR3: CAMSKGGSDTQYF
D: TRBD2
J: TRBJ2-3
V: TRBV10-3
size: NA